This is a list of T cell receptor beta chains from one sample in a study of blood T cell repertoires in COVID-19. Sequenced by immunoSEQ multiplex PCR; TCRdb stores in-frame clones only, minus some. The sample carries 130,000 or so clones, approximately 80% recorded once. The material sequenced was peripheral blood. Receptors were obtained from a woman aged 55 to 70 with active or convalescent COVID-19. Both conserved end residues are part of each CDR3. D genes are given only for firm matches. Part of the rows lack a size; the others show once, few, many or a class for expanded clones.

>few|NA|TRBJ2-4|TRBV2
CASSLDRAKNIQYF
TGTGCCAGCAGTCTAGACAGAGCCAAAAACATTCAGTACTTC
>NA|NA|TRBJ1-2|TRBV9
CASSVGQYANYGYTF
TGTGCCAGCAGCGTAGGACAGTATGCTAACTATGGCTACACCTTC
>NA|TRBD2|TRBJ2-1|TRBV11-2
CASSIQVAGGNEQFF
TGTGCCAGCAGCATCCAGGTCGCGGGGGGCAATGAGCAGTTCTTC
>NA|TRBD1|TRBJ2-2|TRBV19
CASQYRDSWAGELFF
TGTGCCAGTCAATACAGGGACAGCTGGGCCGGGGAGCTGTTTTTT
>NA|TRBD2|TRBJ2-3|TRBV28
CASSPTTPGLAGDTQYF
TGTGCCAGCAGTCCGACGACGCCGGGACTAGCGGGGGATACGCAGTATTTT
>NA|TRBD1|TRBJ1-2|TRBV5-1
CASSLRTGGYGYTF
TGCGCCAGCAGCTTGCGGACAGGGGGATATGGCTACACCTTC
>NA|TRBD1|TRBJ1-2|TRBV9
CASSVQGASGYTF
TGTGCCAGCAGCGTACAGGGGGCGTCTGGCTACACCTTC
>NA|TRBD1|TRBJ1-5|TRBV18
CASSPTGGSNQPQHF
TGTGCCAGCTCACCGACAGGGGGTAGCAATCAGCCCCAGCATTTT
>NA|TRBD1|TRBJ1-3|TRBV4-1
CASSQVFRTGASSGNTIYF
TGCGCCAGCAGCCAAGTGTTCCGGACAGGGGCCAGCTCTGGAAACACCATATATTTT
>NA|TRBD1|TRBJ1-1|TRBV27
CASSFQGVATEAFF
TGTGCCAGCAGTTTTCAGGGGGTGGCCACTGAAGCTTTCTTT
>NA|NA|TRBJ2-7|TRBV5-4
CASSLGTSSEQYF
TGTGCCAGCAGCTTAGGGACTTCAAGCGAGCAGTACTTC
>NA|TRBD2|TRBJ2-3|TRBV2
CSSGGGSRTDTQYF
TGTTCCTCTGGGGGGGGGTCTCGGACAGATACGCAGTATTTT
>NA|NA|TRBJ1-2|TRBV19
CASSDSFYGYTF
TGTGCCAGTAGCGACAGCTTCTATGGCTACACCTTC
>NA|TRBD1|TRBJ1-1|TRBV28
CASSSQRSDRGNTEAFF
TGTGCCAGCAGTTCCCAACGTTCGGACAGGGGGAACACTGAAGCTTTCTTT
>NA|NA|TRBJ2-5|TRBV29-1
CSVEQGQETQYF
TGCAGCGTTGAACAGGGCCAAGAGACCCAGTACTTC
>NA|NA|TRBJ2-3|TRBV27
CASSYGTSTDTQYF
TGTGCCAGCAGTTACGGGACTAGCACAGATACGCAGTATTTT
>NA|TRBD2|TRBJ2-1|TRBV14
CASGLAASYNEQFF
TGTGCCAGCGGACTAGCGGCATCCTACAATGAGCAGTTCTTC
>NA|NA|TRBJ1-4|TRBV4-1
CASSQSRAGGSEKLFF
TGCGCCAGCAGCCAGTCAAGAGCGGGGGGGTCGGAAAAACTGTTTTTT
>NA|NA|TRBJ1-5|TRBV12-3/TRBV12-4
CASTPQGNQPQHF
TGTGCCAGCACCCCCCAGGGAAATCAGCCCCAGCATTTT
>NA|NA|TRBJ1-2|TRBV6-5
CASSYGQVNYGYTF
TGTGCCAGCAGTTACGGGCAGGTTAACTATGGCTACACCTTC
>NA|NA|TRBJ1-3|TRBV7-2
CASSQISGNTIYF
TGTGCCAGCAGCCAAATCTCTGGAAACACCATATATTTT
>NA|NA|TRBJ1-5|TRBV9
CASSVRVSNQPQHF
TGTGCCAGCAGCGTCAGGGTATCAAATCAGCCCCAGCATTTT
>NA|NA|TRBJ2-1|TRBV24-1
CATSRSNEQFF
TGTGCCACCAGTCGGTCCAATGAGCAGTTCTTC
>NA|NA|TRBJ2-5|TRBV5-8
CASSLLGAQETQYF
TGTGCCAGCAGCTTGTTGGGGGCCCAAGAGACCCAGTACTTC
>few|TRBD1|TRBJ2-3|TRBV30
CAWSPLDRDRVTDTQYF
TGTGCCTGGAGTCCCCTCGACCGGGACAGGGTCACAGATACGCAGTATTTT
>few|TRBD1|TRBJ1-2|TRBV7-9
CASSLGGTDYGYTF
TGTGCCAGCAGCTTAGGTGGGACAGACTATGGCTACACCTTC
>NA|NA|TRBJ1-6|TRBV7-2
CASSLRSGSNSPLHF
TGTGCCAGCAGCTTAAGATCAGGGTCGAATTCACCCCTCCACTTT
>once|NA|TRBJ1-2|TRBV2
CASSQGSGGYTF
TGTGCCAGCAGCCAGGGGTCTGGTGGCTACACCTTC
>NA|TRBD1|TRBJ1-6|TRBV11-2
CASSLGTGVGSPLHF
TGTGCCAGCAGTTTAGGGACAGGTGTTGGTTCACCCCTCCACTTT
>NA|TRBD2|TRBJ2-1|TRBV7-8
CASNTGLAGGSEQFF
TGTGCCAGCAACACGGGACTAGCGGGAGGGAGCGAGCAGTTCTTC
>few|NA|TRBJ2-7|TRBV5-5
CASSLNPSYEQYF
TGTGCCAGCAGCTTGAATCCATCCTACGAGCAGTACTTC
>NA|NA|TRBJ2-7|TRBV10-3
CAIRQELEQYF
TGTGCCATCCGTCAAGAACTTGAGCAGTACTTC
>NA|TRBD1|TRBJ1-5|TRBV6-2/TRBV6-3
CASSYLGQPGQPQHF
TGTGCCAGCAGTTACCTGGGACAGCCGGGGCAGCCCCAGCATTTT
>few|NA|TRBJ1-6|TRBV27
CASSDDVAYNSPLHF
TGTGCCAGCAGCGACGATGTAGCTTATAATTCACCCCTCCACTTT
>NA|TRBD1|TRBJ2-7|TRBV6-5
CASSYKAGGIYEQYF
TGTGCCAGCAGTTACAAAGCAGGGGGCATCTACGAGCAGTACTTC
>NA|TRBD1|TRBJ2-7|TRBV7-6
CASSVGQGAYEQYF
TGTGCCAGCAGCGTGGGACAGGGGGCCTACGAGCAGTACTTC
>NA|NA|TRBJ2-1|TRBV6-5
CASSSLGWGELSLFF
TGTGCCAGCAGTTCCTTAGGATGGGGGGAATTATCTTTGTTCTTC
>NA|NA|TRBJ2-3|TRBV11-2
CASSQDGTSTTQYF
TGTGCCAGCAGTCAAGATGGGACTTCCACAACGCAGTATTTT
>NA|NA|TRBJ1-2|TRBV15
CATAGQGRESGYTF
TGTGCCACCGCAGGGCAGGGGCGGGAGTCTGGCTACACCTTC
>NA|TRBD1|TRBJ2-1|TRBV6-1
CASSETGKIDEQFF
TGTGCCAGCAGTGAGACAGGGAAGATCGATGAGCAGTTCTTC
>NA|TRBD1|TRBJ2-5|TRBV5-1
CASSEGAQSETQYF
TGCGCCAGCAGCGAGGGGGCCCAGTCAGAGACCCAGTACTTC
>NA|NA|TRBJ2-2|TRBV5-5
CASSLGRGTGELFF
TGTGCCAGCAGCTTGGGCCGGGGAACCGGGGAGCTGTTTTTT
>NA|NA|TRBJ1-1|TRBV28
CASNTQGREAFF
TGTGCCAGCAATACACAGGGCAGGGAAGCTTTCTTT
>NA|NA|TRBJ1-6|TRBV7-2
CASSLVPGGSPLHF
TGTGCCAGCAGCTTAGTGCCGGGGGGGTCACCCCTCCACTTT
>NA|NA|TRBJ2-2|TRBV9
CASSVLARGRGTGELFF
TGTGCCAGCAGCGTCCTAGCCAGAGGCCGGGGCACCGGGGAGCTGTTTTTT
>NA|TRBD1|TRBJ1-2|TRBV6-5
CASSPTGTYGYTF
TGTGCCAGCAGCCCGACAGGGACATATGGCTACACCTTC
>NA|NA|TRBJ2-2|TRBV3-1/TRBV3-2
CASSGRNEGITGELFF
TGTGCCAGCAGCGGGCGAAATGAGGGAATCACCGGGGAGCTGTTTTTT
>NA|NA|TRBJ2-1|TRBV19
CASSNGRGRDNEQFF
TGTGCCAGTAGTAACGGCAGGGGCAGGGACAATGAGCAGTTCTTC
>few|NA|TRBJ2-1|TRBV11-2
CASSLDPEGVVYEQFF
TGTGCCAGCAGCTTAGATCCGGAGGGAGTAGTCTATGAGCAGTTCTTC
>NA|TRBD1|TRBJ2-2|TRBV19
CASSILDRGTGELFF
TGTGCCAGTAGTATACTGGACAGGGGCACCGGGGAGCTGTTTTTT
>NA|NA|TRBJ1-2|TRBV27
CASSYGGSYGYTF
TGTGCCAGCAGTTATGGGGGCAGCTATGGCTACACCTTC
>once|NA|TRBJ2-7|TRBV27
CASSLSGAREQYF
TGTGCCAGCAGTTTATCGGGGGCCCGGGAGCAGTACTTC
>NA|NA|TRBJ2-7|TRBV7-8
CASSRDTGLRYSYEQYF
TGTGCCAGCAGCCGGGATACGGGACTTCGTTACTCCTACGAGCAGTACTTC
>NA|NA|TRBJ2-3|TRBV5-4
CASSPRAGAPDTQYF
TGTGCCAGCAGCCCCAGGGCGGGGGCTCCAGATACGCAGTATTTT
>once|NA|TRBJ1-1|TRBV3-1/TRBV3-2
CASSQAGGGDTEAFF
TGTGCCAGCAGCCAAGCGGGTGGGGGCGACACTGAAGCTTTCTTT